This T cell receptor beta chain is from a study of T cell repertoires in cytomegalovirus infection. About the study: Public TCR beta signatures provided an indication of both CMV infection and a matching HLA type.

J gave up 5 bases and V 6 bases, and 11 bases lay outside the gene matches. CDR3 length: 16 amino acids. CDR1 is MNHNS, CDR2 SASEGT, per germline. TCRdb analysed the reads with MiXCR anew, one entry per CDR3 protein. The table shows 200,000 to 250,000 distinct CDR3 sequences, with around 12% occurring only once. The sample was PBMCs. This receptor was obtained from a human donor in good health (CMV status not recorded). Some clones in this sample may be carry-over from other donors' samples. V is TRBV6-1 and J is TRBJ2-5, with TRBD2 matching over 11 bases. Written as DNA, the CDR3 is TGTGCCAGCAGGCTCGGGGTAGCGGGGGGGCCGGAGACCCAGTACTTC. Residues: CASRLGVAGGPETQYF.